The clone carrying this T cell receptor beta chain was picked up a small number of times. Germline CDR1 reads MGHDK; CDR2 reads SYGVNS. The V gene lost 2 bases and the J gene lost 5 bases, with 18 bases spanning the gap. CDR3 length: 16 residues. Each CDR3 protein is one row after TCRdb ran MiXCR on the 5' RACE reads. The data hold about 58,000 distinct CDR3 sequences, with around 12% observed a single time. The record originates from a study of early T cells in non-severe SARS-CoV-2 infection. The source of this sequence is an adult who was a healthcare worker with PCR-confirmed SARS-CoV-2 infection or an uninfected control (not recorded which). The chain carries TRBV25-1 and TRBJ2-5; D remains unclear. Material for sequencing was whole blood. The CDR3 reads CASSEPLDRGLETQYF. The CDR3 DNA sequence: TGTGCCAGCAGTGAACCATTGGACCGCGGCTTGGAGACCCAGTACTTC.